This TCR beta chain comes out of a study of CD8 T cells in Susac syndrome. Study context: Within the sequenced group of Susac syndrome patients, over five showed active disease and fewer than 10 were in remission. Study results and caveats: The CD4+ T cell repertoires in Susac syndrome were not clonally expanded.

This CDR3 has 16 amino acids. Germline V gives CDR1 MNHNS, CDR2 SASEGT. V gave up 5 bases and J gave up 7 bases, with 21 bases separating them. Random-hexamer reverse transcription was applied to about 0.45 to 1 ug RNA. immunoSEQ multiplex PCR amplified TCR beta CDR3 across 54 Vbeta, 13 Jbeta. TCRdb recomputed calls from the immunoSEQ multiplex PCR reads with MiXCR, one row per CDR3 protein. Found here are about 240,000 distinct CDR3 sequences, about 96% of them singletons; the top ten hold under 0.12%. To note about this clonotype: Antigen unknown.

This receptor was identified in a human donor with Susac syndrome. The sequencing sample was made of CD4+ T cells from PBMCs. The chain carries TRBV6-1 and TRBJ1-5; possible D gene TRBD1, 6 bases. DNA of the CDR3: TGTGCCAGCAGTCCGACCTCAAGGGGGAGAGGGCAGCCCCAGCATTTT. Encoded protein: CASSPTSRGRGQPQHF.